A selection of T cell receptor beta chains follows, all from one sample in a study of regulatory T cells in long-lasting Graves disease. TCRdb redid the calling of the multiplex PCR reads with MiXCR, one entry per CDR3 protein. The table includes about 520,000 distinct CDR3 sequences, 12% detected once. A further study also used this sample, focusing on T cells in Graves' hyperthyroidism and ophthalmopathy.

Sequencing was performed on peripheral blood mononuclear cells (PBMCs), taken at new diagnosis, from a patient treated with antithyroid drugs. These receptors all stem from a woman aged 30 to 39 with Graves disease. CDR3s include the opening cysteine and the closing phenylalanine or tryptophan. The order of the fields is V gene, CDR3 length, J gene, D gene, clone size, CDR3 protein, CDR3 DNA. The D gene is left open where the match is weak. Clone size, where shown, is once, few, many, or a class for clones that have expanded.

>TRBV20-1|15|TRBJ2-1|TRBD2|-
CSARDLAGVRNEQFF
TGCAGTGCTAGGGATCTAGCGGGAGTTAGAAATGAGCAGTTCTTC
>TRBV6-1|11|TRBJ1-1|-|many
CASRLGTEAFF
TGTGCCAGCAGGCTTGGCACTGAAGCTTTCTTT
>TRBV11-2|15|TRBJ2-2|TRBD1|-
CASSLVAGGTGELFF
TGTGCCAGCAGCTTAGTGGCAGGGGGAACCGGGGAGCTGTTTTTT
>TRBV18|14|TRBJ1-2|-|many
CASSTEAINYGYTF
TGTGCCAGCTCTACAGAGGCAATCAACTATGGCTACACCTTC
>TRBV5-4|13|TRBJ2-7|-|many
CASTSESWDEQYF
TGTGCCAGCACCTCCGAAAGTTGGGACGAGCAGTACTTC
>TRBV29-1|20|TRBJ2-1|TRBD1|few
CSVEDLDRGNNWRDYNEQFF
TGCAGCGTTGAAGATCTTGACAGGGGAAATAATTGGAGGGACTACAATGAGCAGTTCTTC
>TRBV18|15|TRBJ1-1|TRBD1|-
CASSRLDRGPTEAFF
TGTGCCAGCTCCCGATTGGACAGGGGACCCACTGAAGCTTTCTTT
>TRBV5-1|14|TRBJ2-7|-|many
CASSLGLGVYEQYF
TGCGCCAGCAGCTTGGGGCTAGGCGTGTACGAGCAGTACTTC
>TRBV19|13|TRBJ1-2|TRBD1|many
CASRRDRNYGYTF
TGTGCCAGTAGGAGGGACAGAAACTATGGCTACACCTTC
>TRBV7-9|18|TRBJ1-2|TRBD1|few
CASSLAETGGRDDYGYTF
TGTGCCAGCAGCTTAGCGGAGACAGGGGGCAGGGACGACTATGGCTACACCTTC
>TRBV13|15|TRBJ2-5|-|many
CASSLRLVPQETQYF
TGTGCCAGCAGCCTAAGGCTTGTTCCTCAAGAGACCCAGTACTTC
>TRBV11-2|16|TRBJ2-1|TRBD2|many
CASSTSPSSGMNEQFF
TGTGCCAGCAGCACAAGTCCGTCGAGCGGGATGAATGAGCAGTTCTTC
>TRBV5-5|15|TRBJ2-1|-|-
CASSLSLDGDDEQFF
TGTGCCAGCAGCTTGTCGCTGGACGGGGACGATGAGCAGTTCTTC
>TRBV7-8|16|TRBJ1-5|TRBD1|few
CASSSDRGLSNQPQHF
TGTGCCAGCAGTTCTGACAGGGGGCTAAGCAATCAGCCCCAGCATTTT
>TRBV20-1|15|TRBJ1-5|-|many
CSAREDIYSNQPQHF
TGCAGTGCTAGAGAGGACATCTATAGCAATCAGCCCCAGCATTTT
>TRBV28|15|TRBJ2-5|TRBD2|many
CASKTLAENQETQYF
TGTGCCAGCAAAACACTAGCGGAAAACCAAGAGACCCAGTACTTC
>TRBV30|11|TRBJ2-2|-|many
CAWSDTGELFF
TGTGCCTGGAGCGACACCGGGGAGCTGTTTTTT
>TRBV6-1|14|TRBJ1-6|-|-
CASAPGRLGAPLHF
TGTGCCAGCGCCCCCGGCCGACTGGGGGCACCCCTCCACTTT
>TRBV12-3/TRBV12-4|14|TRBJ1-1|TRBD1|many
CASSFGTGNTEAFF
TGTGCCAGCAGTTTCGGGACAGGGAACACTGAAGCTTTCTTT
>TRBV20-1|16|TRBJ2-1|-|few
CSASDHTGLSYNEQFF
TGCAGTGCTTCTGATCATACGGGACTCTCCTACAATGAGCAGTTCTTC
>TRBV11-3|16|TRBJ2-2|TRBD2|-
CASSFYAGVITGELFF
TGTGCCAGCAGCTTTTATGCGGGAGTTATCACCGGGGAGCTGTTTTTT
>TRBV27|15|TRBJ2-1|TRBD2|-
CASSQTTSGSNEQFF
TGTGCCAGCAGTCAGACGACTAGCGGGAGCAATGAGCAGTTCTTC
>TRBV10-3|14|TRBJ1-1|TRBD1|-
CAISRQGAGAEAFF
TGTGCCATCAGCCGACAGGGGGCTGGTGCTGAAGCTTTCTTT
>TRBV28|11|TRBJ2-1|-|many
CASRQGYEQFF
TGTGCCAGCAGACAGGGTTATGAGCAGTTCTTC
>TRBV28|16|TRBJ2-7|TRBD1|many
CASSLRPGQGEYEQYF
TGTGCCAGCAGTTTACGTCCGGGACAGGGGGAGTACGAGCAGTACTTC
>TRBV5-4|13|TRBJ2-3|TRBD1|many
CASSMDRGDTQYF
TGTGCCAGCAGCATGGACAGGGGTGATACGCAGTATTTT
>TRBV5-1|15|TRBJ2-7|TRBD1|-
CASRPRDRGHYEQYF
TGCGCCAGCCGACCCCGGGACAGGGGACACTACGAGCAGTACTTC
>TRBV29-1|12|TRBJ2-7|TRBD1|few
CSVGDRAYEQYF
TGCAGCGTCGGGGACAGGGCCTACGAGCAGTACTTC
>TRBV29-1|15|TRBJ1-1|-|many
CSVEQLPGWGTEAFF
TGCAGCGTTGAGCAATTACCAGGCTGGGGAACTGAAGCTTTCTTT
>TRBV20-1|14|TRBJ2-7|-|many
CSAPWGGSSYEQYF
TGCAGTGCCCCGTGGGGCGGTAGCTCCTACGAGCAGTACTTC
>TRBV11-2|17|TRBJ1-1|TRBD1|many
CASSLEPGQSLGTEAFF
TGTGCCAGCAGCTTAGAGCCGGGACAGAGCTTGGGCACTGAAGCTTTCTTT
>TRBV7-2|15|TRBJ1-2|-|many
CASSRKGGGDYGYTF
TGTGCCAGCAGCCGTAAGGGGGGTGGCGACTATGGCTACACCTTC
>TRBV7-2|16|TRBJ2-3|TRBD2|many
CASSLSSAGGTDTQYF
TGTGCCAGCAGCTTATCCTCAGCGGGAGGGACAGATACGCAGTATTTT
>TRBV28|14|TRBJ1-4|TRBD1|-
CASTRDRSNEKLFF
TGTGCCAGCACCCGGGACAGGTCTAATGAAAAACTGTTTTTT
>TRBV7-8|15|TRBJ1-5|-|few
CASSLDRGLNQPQHF
TGTGCCAGCAGCTTAGATCGGGGCCTCAATCAGCCCCAGCATTTT
>TRBV28|16|TRBJ2-7|-|many
CASGFSLGSGPYEQYF
TGTGCCAGCGGTTTTTCTCTCGGAAGCGGTCCCTACGAGCAGTACTTC
>TRBV28|21|TRBJ1-1|-|many
CASRPKSKQSGGAHMNTEAFF
TGTGCCAGCAGGCCGAAAAGTAAACAGTCGGGGGGGGCCCACATGAACACTGAAGCTTTCTTT
>TRBV25-1|13|TRBJ1-2|-|-
CASSEFGVQGYTF
TGTGCCAGCAGTGAATTCGGGGTGCAGGGCTACACCTTC
>TRBV7-7|14|TRBJ2-1|TRBD1|-
CASSPFSGQSEQFF
TGTGCTAGCAGCCCCTTTTCGGGACAGAGTGAGCAGTTCTTC
>TRBV29-1|12|TRBJ1-2|-|many
CSVGSDTYGYTF
TGCAGCGTTGGGTCGGACACCTATGGCTACACCTTC